Detailed here is one T cell receptor beta chain. The CDR3 runs 16 residues. The V gene end was trimmed by 1 base and the J gene end by 4 bases; junction bases not matched to a gene: 7. Per the germline V gene, CDR1 is SGHTA and CDR2 is FQGNSA. TCRdb ran MiXCR on the RT-PCR reads and lists one entry per CDR3 protein. Of about 700,000 distinct CDR3 sequences listed, 13% to 15% are singletons. What was sequenced was memory CD4+ T cells from blood. The receptor comes from a female donor in good health, serving as a healthy control. V usage is TRBV7-2 and J usage is TRBJ1-5, with TRBD1 matching over 7 bases. DNA of the CDR3: TGTGCCAGCAGCTTAGGGGGGGACAGAGATAATCAGCCCCAGCATTTT. This codes for CASSLGGDRDNQPQHF.